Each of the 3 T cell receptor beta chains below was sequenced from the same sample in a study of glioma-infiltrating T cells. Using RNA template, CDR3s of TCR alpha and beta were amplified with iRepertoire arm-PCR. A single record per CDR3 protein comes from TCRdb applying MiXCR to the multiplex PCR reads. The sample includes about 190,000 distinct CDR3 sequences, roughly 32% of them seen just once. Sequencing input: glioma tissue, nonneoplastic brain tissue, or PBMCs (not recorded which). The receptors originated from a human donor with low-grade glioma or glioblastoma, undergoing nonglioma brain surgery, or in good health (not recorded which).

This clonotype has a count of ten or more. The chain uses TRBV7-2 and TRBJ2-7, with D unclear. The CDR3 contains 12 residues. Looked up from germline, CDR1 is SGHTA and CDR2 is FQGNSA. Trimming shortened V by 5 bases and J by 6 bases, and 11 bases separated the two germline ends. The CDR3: CASSPVRSEQYF. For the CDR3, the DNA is TGTGCCAGCAGCCCCGTACGCAGCGAGCAGTACTTC.

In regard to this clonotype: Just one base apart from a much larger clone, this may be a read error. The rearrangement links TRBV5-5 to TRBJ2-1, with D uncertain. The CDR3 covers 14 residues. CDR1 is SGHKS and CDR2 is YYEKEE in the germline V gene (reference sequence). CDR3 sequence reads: CTSSFATEYGEQFF. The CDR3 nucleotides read TGTACCAGCAGCTTCGCGACTGAGTATGGTGAGCAGTTCTTC.

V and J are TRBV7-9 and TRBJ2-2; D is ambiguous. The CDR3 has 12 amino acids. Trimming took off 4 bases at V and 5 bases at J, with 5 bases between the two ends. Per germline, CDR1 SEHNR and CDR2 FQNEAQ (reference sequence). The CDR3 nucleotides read TGTGCCAGCAGCTCTGAGACCGGGGAGCTGTTTTTT. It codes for CASSSETGELFF.